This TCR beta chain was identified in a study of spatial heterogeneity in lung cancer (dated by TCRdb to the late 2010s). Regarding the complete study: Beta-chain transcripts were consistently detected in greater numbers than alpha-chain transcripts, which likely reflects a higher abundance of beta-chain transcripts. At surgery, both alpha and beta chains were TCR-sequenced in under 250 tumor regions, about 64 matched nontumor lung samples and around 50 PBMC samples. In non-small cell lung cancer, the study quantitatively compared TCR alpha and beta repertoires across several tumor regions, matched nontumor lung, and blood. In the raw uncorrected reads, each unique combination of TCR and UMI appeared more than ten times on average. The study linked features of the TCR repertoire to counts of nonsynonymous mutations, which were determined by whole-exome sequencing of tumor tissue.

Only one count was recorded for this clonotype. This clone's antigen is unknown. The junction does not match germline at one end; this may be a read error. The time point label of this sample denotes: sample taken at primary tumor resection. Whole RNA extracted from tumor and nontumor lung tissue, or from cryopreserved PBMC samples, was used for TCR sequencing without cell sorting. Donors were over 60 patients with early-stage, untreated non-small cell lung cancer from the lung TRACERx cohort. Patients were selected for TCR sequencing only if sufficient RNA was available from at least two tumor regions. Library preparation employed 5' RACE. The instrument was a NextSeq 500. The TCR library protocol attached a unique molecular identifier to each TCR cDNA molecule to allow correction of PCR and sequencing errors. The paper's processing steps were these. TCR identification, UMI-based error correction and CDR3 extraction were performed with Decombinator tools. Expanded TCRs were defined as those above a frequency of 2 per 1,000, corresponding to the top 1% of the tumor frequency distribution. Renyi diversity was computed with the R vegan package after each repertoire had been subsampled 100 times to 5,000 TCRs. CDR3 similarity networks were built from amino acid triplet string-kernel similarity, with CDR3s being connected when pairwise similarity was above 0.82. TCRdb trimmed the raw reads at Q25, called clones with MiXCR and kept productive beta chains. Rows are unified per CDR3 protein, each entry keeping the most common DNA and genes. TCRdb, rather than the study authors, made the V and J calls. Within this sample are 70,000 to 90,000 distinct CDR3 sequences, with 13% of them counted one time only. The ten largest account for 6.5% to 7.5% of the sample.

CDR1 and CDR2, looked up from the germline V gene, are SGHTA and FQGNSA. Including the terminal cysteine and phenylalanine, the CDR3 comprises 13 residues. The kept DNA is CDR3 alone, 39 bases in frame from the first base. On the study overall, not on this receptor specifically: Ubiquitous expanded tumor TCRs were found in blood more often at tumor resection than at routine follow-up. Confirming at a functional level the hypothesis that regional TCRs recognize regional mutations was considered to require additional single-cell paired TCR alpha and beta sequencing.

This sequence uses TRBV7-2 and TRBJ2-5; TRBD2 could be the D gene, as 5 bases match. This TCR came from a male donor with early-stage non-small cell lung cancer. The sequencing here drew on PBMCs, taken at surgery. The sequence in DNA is TGTGCCAGCAGCTTAGAGAGGGAAGAGACCCGGTACTTC. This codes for CASSLEREETRYF.